These 3 T cell receptor beta chains came from one sample sequenced in a study of blood T cells in healthy people across ages. Through a sample-barcoded 5' primer and a J-beta primer mix, a second PCR was run for about 7 to 12 cycles. MiXCR was run by TCRdb on the 5' RACE reads, yielding one entry per CDR3 protein. This sample has approximately 800,000 distinct CDR3 sequences, with 53% found just once. Sequencing used blood. Receptors were obtained from a man older than 75 in good health.

This clonotype was found a few times. The V call is TRBV20-1, the J call TRBJ1-6; TRBD1 matches 8 bases. From germline, CDR1 is DFQATT and CDR2 SNEGSKA (reference sequence). This CDR3 contains 15 residues. V gave up 2 bases and J gave up 6 bases; unmatched junction bases: 6. The CDR3 sequence is CSARSRGLFNSPLHF. CDR3 nucleotides: TGCAGTGCTAGAAGCAGGGGGCTCTTTAATTCACCCCTCCACTTT.

This clonotype was seen only a few times. V usage is TRBV7-6 and J usage is TRBJ1-6; D possibly corresponds to TRBD1 (5 bases). V lost 7 bases and J 1 base, leaving 26 bases between the germline ends. The V gene's germline CDR1 is SGHVS and CDR2 FNYEAQ. This CDR3 region has 20 residues. The CDR3 bases are TGTGCCAGCACCCCACGATGGGGGAGGGTGTTCAGTTCCTATAATTCACCCCTCCACTTT. Amino acids: CASTPRWGRVFSSYNSPLHF.

The rearrangement joins TRBV6-1 to TRBJ2-4; 7 bases are shared with TRBD2. The last part of the DNA fits TRBJ2-7 better; the J call may be wrong. This CDR3 contains 15 residues. Germline V gene data show CDR1 as MNHNS and CDR2 as SASEGT. The CDR3 DNA reads as TGTGCCAGCAGACCGAGCGGGGCTCTGAACTACGAGCAGTACTTC. It is translated as CASRPSGALNYEQYF.